This TCR beta chain originates from a study of cytomegalovirus exposure and HLA in healthy donors. Germline V lookup: CDR1 MNHEY, CDR2 SVGAGI. Losses at the gene ends were 7 bases for V and 8 bases for J; bases not matched to a gene: 10. The CDR3 is 15 residues long. Study results and caveats: Through in vitro validation, three CMV-associated chains were shown to be specific for CMV antigens. While the bulk of TCR sequences proved rare, some public TCRs turned up in many donors. Researchers reported from a later analysis that most CMV-associated TCR beta chains appeared HLA-restricted. A link between a missense DCLRE1C variant and TCR beta V- and J-gene trimming emerged from a later analysis.

13 Jbeta primers and 60 Vbeta primers were used for the PCR. Method: immunoSEQ multiplex PCR; TCRdb's copy keeps in-frame clones and lacks some. The data contain some 120,000 clones, roughly 9% of them singletons. A word on this clone: No antigen is known for it.

The sequence came from a man aged 30 to 45 in good health and CMV-seronegative. The sequenced material came from PBMCs. The chain uses TRBV6-5 and TRBJ2-1; 11 bases align to TRBD2. The CDR3 protein is CASTIIAGGPYEQFF. CDR3 DNA sequence: TGTGCCAGCACCATTATAGCGGGGGGGCCCTATGAGCAGTTCTTC.